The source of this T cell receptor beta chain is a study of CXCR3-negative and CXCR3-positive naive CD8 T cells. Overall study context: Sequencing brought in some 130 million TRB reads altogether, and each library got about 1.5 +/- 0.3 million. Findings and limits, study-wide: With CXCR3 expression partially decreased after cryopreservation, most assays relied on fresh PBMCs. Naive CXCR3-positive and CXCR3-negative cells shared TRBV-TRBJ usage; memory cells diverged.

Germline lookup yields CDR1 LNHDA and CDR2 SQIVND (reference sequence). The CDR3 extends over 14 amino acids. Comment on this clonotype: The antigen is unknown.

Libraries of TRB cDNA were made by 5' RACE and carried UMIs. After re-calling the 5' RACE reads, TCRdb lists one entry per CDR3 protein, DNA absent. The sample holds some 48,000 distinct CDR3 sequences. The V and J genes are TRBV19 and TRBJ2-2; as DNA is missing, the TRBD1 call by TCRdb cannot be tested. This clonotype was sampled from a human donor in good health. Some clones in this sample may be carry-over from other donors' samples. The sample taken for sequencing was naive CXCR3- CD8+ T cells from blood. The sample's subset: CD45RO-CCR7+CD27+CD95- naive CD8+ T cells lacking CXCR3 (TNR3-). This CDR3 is CASSWGRNTGELFF.